The entry below gives a single TCR beta chain sequence along with its context. The CDR3 loop spans 17 amino acids. Germline V gene sequence: CDR1 LNHDA, CDR2 SQIVND (reference sequence). Trimming removed 0 bases from V and 11 bases from J, with 20 bases in between. This sample was taken from a study of blood T cell repertoires in COVID-19. Overall study context: T cells, B-cell-depleted T cells, or PBMCs provided the cDNA or gDNA that served as material.

Measured with immunoSEQ multiplex PCR; TCRdb has only the in-frame clones, and not every one. This table holds 250,000 to 300,000 clones, around 90% found once. The sequence was obtained from a man in his forties or fifties with acute or convalescent COVID-19. The J gene is TRBJ1-6, the V gene TRBV19; tentatively, D is TRBD1 (5 bases). Sequencing used peripheral blood. The CDR3 region is CASSIDREGPPGAPLHF. CDR3 DNA: TGTGCCAGTAGTATAGATCGCGAGGGCCCGCCGGGGGCACCCCTCCACTTT.